This entry is about one TCR beta chain. Its antigen is unknown. This sample was taken from a study of cytomegalovirus exposure and HLA in healthy donors. Study results and caveats: It was reported that TCR beta sequences correctly inferred the HLA-A and HLA-B alleles for most subjects.

The PCR used 60 Vbeta and 13 Jbeta primers. The authors' processing: Tens of millions of unique TCR beta chains, 9.5 million to 11 million of them shared, were counted by a later analysis. The protocol was immunoSEQ multiplex PCR, while the TCRdb copy is restricted to in-frame clones and leaves out a portion. The D gene and trimming were derived from the DNA, and the V and J assignments and clone size from that table. The sample contains about 160,000 clones, almost 80% of which appear only once. V dropped 3 bases and J dropped 0 bases, with 9 bases sitting between them. The CDR3 loop spans 15 amino acids. Germline lookup yields CDR1 ENHRY and CDR2 SYGVKD. Sampled while nominally healthy, donors likely had unrecorded immune exposures.

The gene calls are TRBV10-3 and TRBJ2-1, with D tentatively TRBD1 (6 bases). The specimen was PBMCs. This TCR was recovered from a woman aged 50 to 60 in good health and CMV-seronegative. CDR3 nucleotide sequence: TGTGCCATCAGTGACCCACAGGGCTCCTACAATGAGCAGTTCTTC. Amino acids: CAISDPQGSYNEQFF.